Each of the 12 T cell receptor beta chains below was sequenced from the same sample in a study of patients and donors after allogeneic stem cell transplantation. TCRdb reprocessed the RT-PCR reads with MiXCR, giving one entry per CDR3 protein. Of 30,000 to 40,000 distinct CDR3 sequences listed, 37% are singletons. The specimen sequenced was blood, either unsorted or a sorted T cell fraction (not recorded which). These receptors were taken from a human donor who was either an allogeneic HSCT recipient or a stem cell or donor lymphocyte infusion donor (not recorded which). It is not recorded whose cells these are; they may come from a transplant donor.

This clonotype was detected only a few times. The J gene is TRBJ1-2, the V gene TRBV15; D remains unclear. CDR3 length equals 14 residues. V lost 3 bases and J 4 bases, leaving 12 bases between the germline ends. Germline values: CDR1 LNHNV, CDR2 YYDKDF (reference sequence). The CDR3 spells CATSSLRFPYGYTF. CDR3 DNA sequence: TGTGCCACCAGCAGTTTGAGGTTCCCCTATGGCTACACCTTC.

This clonotype occurred a few times. The rearrangement joins TRBV12-3 or TRBV12-4 to TRBJ2-3; 7 positions match TRBD1. The CDR3 extends over 16 amino acids. V was pared by 3 bases and J by 1 base, with 7 bases of the junction left unmatched. The CDR3 DNA reads TGTGCCAGCAGTTTTGGGGACAGACAGGGCACAGATACGCAGTATTTT. This gives the protein CASSFGDRQGTDTQYF.

This clonotype showed up just a few times. This rearrangement joins TRBV18 to TRBJ2-3, with D perhaps matching TRBD1 (6 bases). The length of the CDR3 is 14 residues. CDR1 KGHSH and CDR2 LQKENI come from the germline V gene. Trimming cost V 0 bases and J 5 bases, with 9 bases left between them. The DNA of the CDR3 is TGTGCCAGCTCACCACCGACAGGTCAAGATACGCAGTATTTT. Translation: CASSPPTGQDTQYF.

This clonotype was detected only a few times. The chain combines TRBV5-1 with TRBJ1-1; D perhaps matches TRBD1 (5 bases). V dropped 5 bases and J dropped 2 bases, with 13 bases sitting between them. CDR3 length: 14 amino acids. The germline V gene encodes CDR1 SGHRS and CDR2 YFSETQ. CDR3 coding DNA: TGCGCCAGCAGGACAGAACCGGCAAACACTGAAGCTTTCTTT. Amino acid sequence: CASRTEPANTEAFF.

This clonotype was seen a few times. The rearrangement joins TRBV24-1 to TRBJ2-1; 15 positions match TRBD2. V shed 2 bases and J 5 bases; nucleotides not matched to a gene: 6. CDR1 KGHDR and CDR2 SFDVKD come from the germline V gene. This CDR3 has 18 residues. This CDR3 is CATSDSSGTSGGNNEQFF. The CDR3 bases are TGTGCCACCAGTGATTCCTCCGGGACTAGCGGGGGGAACAATGAGCAGTTCTTC.

This clonotype was observed a handful of times. The chain has TRBV20-1 and TRBJ2-1; 8 bases match TRBD2. V lost 0 bases, J lost 15 bases, and 7 bases stayed unmatched. The CDR3 spans 12 residues. In germline, CDR1 is DFQATT, CDR2 SNEGSKA (reference sequence). CDR3 nucleotides: TGCAGTGCTAGAGATCCCGGGAGGGCCGCGTTCTTC. Translated, it gives CSARDPGRAAFF.

This clonotype was seen only once. The junction departs from germline at one end; a sequencing error may be responsible. This chain connects TRBV5-6 to TRBJ1-2, with D possibly TRBD1 on 5 matching bases. This CDR3 has 14 residues. Germline V gene sequence: CDR1 SGHDT, CDR2 YYEEEE. Written as DNA, the CDR3 is TGTGCCAGCACCTTGGCGGGACCGAACTATGGCTACACCTTC. Translation gives CASTLAGPNYGYTF.

The CDR3 reads CASSPSPIQTQYF. CDR3 nucleotides: TGTGCCAGCAGTCCGAGCCCGATCCAGACCCAGTACTTC. This chain uses TRBV6-5 with TRBJ2-5; D unclear. Per the germline V gene, CDR1 is MNHEY and CDR2 is SVGAGI. The V and J ends lost 5 bases and 6 bases respectively, with 13 bases between them. This CDR3 is built from 13 residues.

V and J are TRBV20-1 and TRBJ1-3; TRBD1 matches 7 bases. V was pared by 8 bases and J by 4 bases, with 11 bases of the junction left unmatched. This CDR3 spans 14 amino acids. Germline values: CDR1 DFQATT, CDR2 SNEGSKA (reference sequence). CDR3 amino acids: CSPPDRRGGNTIYF. Here the CDR3 DNA reads TGCAGTCCCCCGGACAGGCGTGGCGGAAACACCATATATTTT.

In its sample, this clonotype was seen a few times. The chain carries TRBV10-3 and TRBJ1-6; a possible D gene is TRBD1 (5 bases). Deletions cut 2 bases from V and 10 bases from J, with 12 bases between. Per the germline V gene, CDR1 is ENHRY and CDR2 is SYGVKD. The CDR3 contains 14 residues. CDR3 nucleotide sequence: TGTGCCATCAGTGAGGGAAGGGGTAGCTCACCCCTCCACTTT. It is translated as CAISEGRGSSPLHF.

This clonotype was counted a few times. The rearrangement links TRBV5-1 to TRBJ1-3; no reliable D call. The CDR3 covers 15 residues. The V and J ends lost 0 bases and 0 bases respectively, with 7 bases between them. CDR1 is SGHRS and CDR2 is YFSETQ in the germline V gene. This CDR3 reads CASSLEGLSGNTIYF. The CDR3 DNA reads TGCGCCAGCAGCTTGGAGGGTCTCTCTGGAAACACCATATATTTT.

In this sample, this clonotype turned up once. V gene TRBV4-1 combines with J gene TRBJ1-2, with 7 bases identical to TRBD1. The germline V gene encodes CDR1 MGHRA and CDR2 YSYEKL. V lost 0 bases to trimming and J lost 5 bases; unmatched junction nucleotides: 3. The CDR3 has 14 residues. Here the CDR3 DNA reads TGCGCCAGCAGCCAAGAAGGGGACAGATATGGCTACACCTTC. This codes for CASSQEGDRYGYTF.